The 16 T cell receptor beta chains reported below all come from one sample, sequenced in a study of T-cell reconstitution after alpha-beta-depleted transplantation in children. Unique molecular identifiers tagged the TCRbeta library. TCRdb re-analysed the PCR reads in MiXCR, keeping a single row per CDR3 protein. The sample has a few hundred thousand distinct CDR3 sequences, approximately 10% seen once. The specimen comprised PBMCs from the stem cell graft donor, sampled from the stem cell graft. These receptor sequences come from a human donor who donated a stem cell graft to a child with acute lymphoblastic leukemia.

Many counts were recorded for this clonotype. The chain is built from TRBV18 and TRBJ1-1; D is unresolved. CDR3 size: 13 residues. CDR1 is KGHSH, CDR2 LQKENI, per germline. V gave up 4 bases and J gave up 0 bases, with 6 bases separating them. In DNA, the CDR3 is TGTGCCAGCTCACAAAAGGTGAACACTGAAGCTTTCTTT. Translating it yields CASSQKVNTEAFF.

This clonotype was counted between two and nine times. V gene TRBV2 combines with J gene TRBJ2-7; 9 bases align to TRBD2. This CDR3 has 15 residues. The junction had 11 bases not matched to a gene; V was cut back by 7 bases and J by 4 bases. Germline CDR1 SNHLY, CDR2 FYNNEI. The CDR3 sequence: CASKLNSGSSYEQYF. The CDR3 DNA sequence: TGTGCCAGCAAACTAAATAGCGGGAGTAGTTACGAGCAGTACTTC.

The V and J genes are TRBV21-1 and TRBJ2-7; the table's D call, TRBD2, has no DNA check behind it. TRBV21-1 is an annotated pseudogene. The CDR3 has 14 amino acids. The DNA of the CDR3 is TGTGCCAGCAGCAAGACAAATAGCGTCAACGAGCAGTACTTC. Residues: CASSKTNSVNEQYF.

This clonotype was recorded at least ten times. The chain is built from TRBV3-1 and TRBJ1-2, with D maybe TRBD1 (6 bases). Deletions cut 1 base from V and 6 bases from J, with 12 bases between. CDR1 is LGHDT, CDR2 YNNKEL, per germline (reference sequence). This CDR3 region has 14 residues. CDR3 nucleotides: TGTGCCAGCAGCCAAGTGTACCGACAGGATGGCTACACCTTC. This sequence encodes CASSQVYRQDGYTF.

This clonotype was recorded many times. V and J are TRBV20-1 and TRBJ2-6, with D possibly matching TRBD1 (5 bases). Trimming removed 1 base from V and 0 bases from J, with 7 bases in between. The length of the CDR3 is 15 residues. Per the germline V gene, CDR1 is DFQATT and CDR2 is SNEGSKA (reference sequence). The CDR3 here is CSARVDSSGANVLTF. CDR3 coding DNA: TGCAGTGCTAGAGTCGACAGCTCTGGGGCCAACGTCCTGACTTTC.

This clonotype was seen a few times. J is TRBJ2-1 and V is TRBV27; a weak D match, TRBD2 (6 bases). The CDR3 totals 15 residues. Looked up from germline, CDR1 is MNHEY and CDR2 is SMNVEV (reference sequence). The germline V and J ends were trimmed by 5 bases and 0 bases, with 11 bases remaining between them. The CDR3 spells CASSTRDFSYNEQFF. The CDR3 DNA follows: TGTGCCAGCAGTACCCGGGACTTCTCCTACAATGAGCAGTTCTTC.

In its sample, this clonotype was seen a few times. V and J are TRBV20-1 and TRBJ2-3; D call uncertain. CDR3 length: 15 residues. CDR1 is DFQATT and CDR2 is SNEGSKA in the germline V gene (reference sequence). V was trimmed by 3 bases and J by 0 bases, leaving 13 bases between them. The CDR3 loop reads CSASFLTGSTDTQYF. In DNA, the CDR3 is TGCAGTGCTAGTTTTCTCACCGGGAGCACAGATACGCAGTATTTT.

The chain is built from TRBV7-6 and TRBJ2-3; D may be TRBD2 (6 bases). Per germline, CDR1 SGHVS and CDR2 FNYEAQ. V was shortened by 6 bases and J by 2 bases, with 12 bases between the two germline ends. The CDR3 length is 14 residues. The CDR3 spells CASRASANTDTQYF. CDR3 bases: TGTGCCAGCAGGGCTAGCGCCAACACAGATACGCAGTATTTT.

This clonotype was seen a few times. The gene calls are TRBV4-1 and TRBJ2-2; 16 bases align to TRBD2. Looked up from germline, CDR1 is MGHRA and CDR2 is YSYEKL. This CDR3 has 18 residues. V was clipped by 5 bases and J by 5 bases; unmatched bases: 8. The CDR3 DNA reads TGCGCCAGCAGCTCCCGAGCGGGACTAGCGGGAGGGACCGGGGAGCTGTTTTTT. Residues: CASSSRAGLAGGTGELFF.

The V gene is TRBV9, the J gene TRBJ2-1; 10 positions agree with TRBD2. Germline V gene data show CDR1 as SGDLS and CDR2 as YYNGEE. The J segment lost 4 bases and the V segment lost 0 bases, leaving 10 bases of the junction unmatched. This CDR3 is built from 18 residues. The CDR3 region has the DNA TGTGCCAGCAGCGTAGAGCCTTACCTAGCGGGAGTTTACAATGAGCAGTTCTTC. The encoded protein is CASSVEPYLAGVYNEQFF.

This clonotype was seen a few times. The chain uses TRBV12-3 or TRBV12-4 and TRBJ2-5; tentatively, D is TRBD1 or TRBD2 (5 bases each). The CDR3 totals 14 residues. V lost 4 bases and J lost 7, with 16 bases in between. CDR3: CASSSPGTAGTQYF. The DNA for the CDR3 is TGTGCCAGCAGTTCTCCGGGGACCGCCGGGACCCAGTACTTC.

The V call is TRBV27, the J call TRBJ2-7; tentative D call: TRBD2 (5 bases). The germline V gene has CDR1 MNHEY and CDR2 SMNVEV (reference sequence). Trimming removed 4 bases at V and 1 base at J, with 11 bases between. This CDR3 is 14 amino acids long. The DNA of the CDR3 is TGTGCCAGCAGTTCCTTCGGACTGTCCTACGAGCAGTACTTC. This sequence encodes CASSSFGLSYEQYF.

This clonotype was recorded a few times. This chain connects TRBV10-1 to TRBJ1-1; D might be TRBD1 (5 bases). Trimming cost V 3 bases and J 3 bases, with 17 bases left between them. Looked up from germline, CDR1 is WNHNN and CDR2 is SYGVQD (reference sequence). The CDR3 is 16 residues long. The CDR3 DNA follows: TGCGCCAGCAGTGATAACCCAGGGTTATGGGACACTGAAGCTTTCTTT. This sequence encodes CASSDNPGLWDTEAFF.

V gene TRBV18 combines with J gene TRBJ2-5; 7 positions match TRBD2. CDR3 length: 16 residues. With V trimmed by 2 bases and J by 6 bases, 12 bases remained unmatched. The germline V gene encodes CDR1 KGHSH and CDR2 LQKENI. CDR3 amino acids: CASSPWEGMSGKTQYF. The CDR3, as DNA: TGTGCCAGCTCACCATGGGAGGGAATGAGTGGTAAGACCCAGTACTTC. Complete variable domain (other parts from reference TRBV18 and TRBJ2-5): NAGVMQNPRHLVRRRGQEARLRCSPMKGHSHVYWYRQLPEEGLKFMVYLQKENIIDESGMPKERFSAEFPKEGPSILRIQQVVRGDSAAYFCASSPWEGMSGKTQYFGPGTRLLVL.

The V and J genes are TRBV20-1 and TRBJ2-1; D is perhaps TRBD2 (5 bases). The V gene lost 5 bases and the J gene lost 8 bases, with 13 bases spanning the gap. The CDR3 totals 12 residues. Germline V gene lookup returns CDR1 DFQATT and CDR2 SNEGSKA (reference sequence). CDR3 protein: CSARKLDHEQFF. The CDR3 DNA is TGCAGTGCTCGAAAACTAGATCATGAGCAGTTCTTC.

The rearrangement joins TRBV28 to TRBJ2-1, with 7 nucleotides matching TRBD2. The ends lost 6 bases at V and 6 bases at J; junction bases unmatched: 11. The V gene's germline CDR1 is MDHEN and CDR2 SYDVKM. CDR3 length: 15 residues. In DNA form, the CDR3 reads TGTGCCAGCAGCACCGGGACTACGGCCTTCAATGAGCAGTTCTTC. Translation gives CASSTGTTAFNEQFF. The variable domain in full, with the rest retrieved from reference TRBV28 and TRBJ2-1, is DVKVTQSSRYLVKRTGEKVFLECVQDMDHENMFWYRQDPGLGLRLIYFSYDVKMKEKGDIPEGYSVSREKKERFSLILESASTNQTSMYLCASSTGTTAFNEQFFGPGTRLTVL.